A single sample is the source of the 21 T cell receptor beta chains below, sequenced in a study of T cells in Graves' hyperthyroidism and ophthalmopathy. Amplification targeted TCR beta CDR3 regions from RNA transcripts. HTBI primers were employed in a first-round RT-PCR of the TCR CDR3. MiXCR was run by TCRdb on the multiplex PCR reads, yielding one entry per CDR3 protein. The table lists about 290,000 distinct CDR3 sequences, 15% of them singletons. Sequencing was carried out using blood. Receptors originate from a woman aged 50 to 65 with Graves' hyperthyroidism that later progressed to Graves' ophthalmopathy.

This clonotype appeared many times. CDR3 sequence: CASSSHRTAYEQYF. CDR3 coding DNA: TGTGCCAGCAGTTCCCACCGGACAGCCTACGAGCAGTACTTC. J is TRBJ2-7 and V is TRBV28; possible D gene TRBD1, 6 bases. The germline gives CDR1 MDHEN, CDR2 SYDVKM. The CDR3 length is 14 residues. With 4 bases removed from V and 2 bases from J, the gap between germline ends came to 12 bases.

This clonotype was recorded at least ten times. This chain connects TRBV20-1 to TRBJ1-3; TRBD1 aligns across 8 bases. The junction had 1 base not matched to a gene; V was cut back by 6 bases and J by 0 bases. CDR1 is DFQATT and CDR2 is SNEGSKA in the germline V gene (reference sequence). This CDR3 is built from 13 residues. CDR3 in DNA: TGCAGTGCCGGACAGGGCTCTGGAAACACCATATATTTT. Residues: CSAGQGSGNTIYF.

The gene calls are TRBV4-2 and TRBJ1-1, with D hard to call. V shed 0 bases and J shed 10 bases, with 6 bases lying between them. In germline, CDR1 is LGHNA, CDR2 YNFKEQ. The CDR3 totals 11 residues. DNA for the CDR3: TGTGCCAGCAGCCAAGACGGTAGAGCTTTCTTT. This translates into CASSQDGRAFF.

At least ten counts were recorded for this clonotype. The chain combines TRBV7-2 with TRBJ2-1; 10 nucleotides align to TRBD2. The germline V gene has CDR1 SGHTA and CDR2 FQGNSA. The CDR3 loop spans 15 amino acids. The J segment lost 8 bases and the V segment lost 2 bases, leaving 6 bases of the junction unmatched. CDR3 DNA sequence: TGTGCCAGCAGCTTAAATAGCGGGAGGCGGGATGAGCAGTTCTTC. As protein: CASSLNSGRRDEQFF.

This clonotype was seen repeatedly, ten times or more. The chain combines TRBV14 with TRBJ2-1; 12 nucleotides align to TRBD2. The CDR3 has 16 amino acids. The germline CDR1 and CDR2 sequences are SGHDN and FVKESK. J lost 6 bases, V lost 0 bases, and 3 bases had no gene match. The CDR3 DNA reads TGTGCCAGCAGCCAAGAGGTGGGACTAGCGGGCAATGAGCAGTTCTTC. Residues: CASSQEVGLAGNEQFF.

In its sample, this clonotype was seen many times. Here the CDR3 DNA reads TGTGCCAGCAGTACGCGGACAGGGAAACAGCCCCAGCATTTT. Translated, it gives CASSTRTGKQPQHF. The chain joins TRBV28 to TRBJ1-5, with TRBD1 matching over 8 bases. CDR1 MDHEN and CDR2 SYDVKM come from the germline V gene. The ends lost 5 bases at V and 7 bases at J; junction bases unmatched: 7. The length of the CDR3 is 14 residues.

This clonotype was recorded many times. The rearrangement links TRBV6-1 to TRBJ1-5, with D hard to call. The CDR3 length is 10 residues. Germline-derived CDR1 and CDR2 are MNHNS and SASEGT. V was clipped by 1 base and J by 11 bases, with 3 bases between them. CDR3 protein: CASSEETQHF. The DNA of the CDR3 is TGTGCCAGCAGTGAAGAGACCCAGCATTTT.

A single count supports this clonotype. The J gene is TRBJ2-1, the V gene TRBV7-9; 7 bases match TRBD2. Per germline, CDR1 SEHNR and CDR2 FQNEAQ (reference sequence). V lost 6 bases and J lost 5; bases outside the gene matches: 1. This CDR3 comprises 12 residues. The CDR3 nucleotides are TGTGCCAGCAGTCGGGGGGACAATGAGCAGTTCTTC. Translated, it gives CASSRGDNEQFF.

This clonotype has at least ten counts. Here the CDR3 reads CASSQEWNTGELFF. The CDR3 DNA reads as TGCGCCAGCAGTCAGGAATGGAACACCGGGGAGCTGTTTTTT. This chain connects TRBV5-1 to TRBJ2-2; D is unclear. Trimming pared 5 bases from V and 1 base from J, leaving 9 bases between. Germline assignment: CDR1 SGHRS and CDR2 YFSETQ. This CDR3 spans 14 amino acids.

This clonotype was seen more than once but under ten times. V is TRBV27 and J is TRBJ1-6; no reliable D call. V was clipped by 7 bases and J by 6 bases, with 22 bases between them. The germline gives CDR1 MNHEY, CDR2 SMNVEV (reference sequence). The CDR3 is made up of 17 amino acids. CDR3 nucleotide sequence: TGTGCCAGCAAGATTATCGCAGGCGATTTCTTTAATTCACCCCTCCACTTT. It translates to CASKIIAGDFFNSPLHF.

This clonotype was seen repeatedly, ten times or more. The gene calls are TRBV20-1 and TRBJ2-7; 12 bases fit TRBD1. Germline CDR1 and CDR2: DFQATT and SNEGSKA (reference sequence). CDR3 length: 14 residues. V lost 4 bases to trimming and J lost 3 bases; unmatched junction nucleotides: 4. CDR3 bases: TGCAGTGCTAAGGGGACAGGGGGCTTCTACGAGCAGTACTTC. Its translation is CSAKGTGGFYEQYF.

The chain has TRBV7-9 and TRBJ1-6, with 10 bases identical to TRBD1. The CDR3 has 14 amino acids. Per the germline V gene, CDR1 is SEHNR and CDR2 is FQNEAQ (reference sequence). V gave up 6 bases and J gave up 8 bases; unmatched junction bases: 4. The CDR3 is CASRSGQGYSPLHF. CDR3 nucleotides: TGTGCCAGCAGATCGGGACAGGGGTATTCACCCCTCCACTTT.

Of note for this clonotype: A read error is likely, as this CDR3 ends without the conserved phenylalanine or tryptophan. The chain combines TRBV2 with TRBJ2-7; TRBD1 matches at 9 bases. J lost 4 bases, V lost 7 bases, and 2 bases had no gene match. The germline CDR1 and CDR2 sequences are SNHLY and FYNNEI. There are 12 residues in the CDR3. The CDR3 region is CASIGQGYEQYS. In DNA, the CDR3 is TGTGCCAGCATTGGACAGGGGTACGAGCAGTACTCC.

There are a few counts of this clonotype. V gene TRBV4-1 combines with J gene TRBJ1-1; no reliable D call. Deletions cut 3 bases from V and 6 bases from J, with 11 bases between. The CDR3 has 13 amino acids. The germline V gene has CDR1 MGHRA and CDR2 YSYEKL. The CDR3 coding sequence is TGCGCCAGCAGCCAGATGGTTACGGCTGAAGCTTTCTTT. Its protein product is CASSQMVTAEAFF.

The sample holds many counts of this clonotype. A read error may account for a junction end that differs from germline. The chain employs TRBV12-3 or TRBV12-4 and TRBJ2-1; 9 nucleotides match TRBD2. This CDR3 comprises 15 residues. In nucleotides, the CDR3 is TGTGCCAGCAGCTTAGCGGGAGCCTCCTACAATGAGCAGTTCTTC. Translated: CASSLAGASYNEQFF.

This chain connects TRBV5-1 to TRBJ1-1; D is undetermined. Germline V gives CDR1 SGHRS, CDR2 YFSETQ. This CDR3 is built from 17 residues. The germline V and J ends were trimmed by 0 bases and 0 bases, with 15 bases remaining between them. In DNA form, the CDR3 reads TGCGCCAGCAGCTTGGCCATAGGTTTTGGGCTGAACACTGAAGCTTTCTTT. Its translation: CASSLAIGFGLNTEAFF.

This clonotype was recorded at least ten times. For the CDR3, the DNA is TGTGCCAGCAGTTACTCCCTGGCGGGTAATGGGGATGGCTACACCTTC. This encodes CASSYSLAGNGDGYTF. V and J are TRBV6-5 and TRBJ1-2, with no clear D. Trimming took 0 bases from V and 6 from J, leaving 17 bases between them. The CDR3 length is 16 residues. Per the germline V gene, CDR1 is MNHEY and CDR2 is SVGAGI.

Comments on this clonotype: This sequence may be a read error, since a much larger clone differs from it by one base. The chain uses TRBV7-6 and TRBJ1-1; D not certain. Germline V gene data show CDR1 as SGHVS and CDR2 as FNYEAQ. The CDR3 runs to 12 residues. This chain's CDR3 is CVSSPVGTEAFF. The CDR3 coding sequence is TGTGTCAGCAGCCCCGTGGGCACTGAAGCTTTCTTT.

This clonotype has a count of ten or more. This chain connects TRBV30 to TRBJ1-1; D gene unclear. The CDR3 has 13 amino acids. CDR1 GTSNPN and CDR2 SVGIG come from the germline V gene (reference sequence). The V end lost 0 bases, the J end lost 1 base, and 6 bases lay between the germline ends. The CDR3 is CAWSVTPNTEAFF. In DNA, the CDR3 is TGTGCCTGGAGTGTAACTCCGAACACTGAAGCTTTCTTT.

This clonotype was counted at least ten times. The V gene is TRBV7-9, the J gene TRBJ2-7; D perhaps matches TRBD1 (6 bases). There are 14 residues in the CDR3. Per germline, CDR1 SEHNR and CDR2 FQNEAQ (reference sequence). The V end lost 1 base, the J end lost 5 bases, and 12 bases lay between the germline ends. CDR3 nucleotide sequence: TGTGCCAGCAGCTTAGGCAGGGGCAGCGACGAGCAGTACTTC. Its translation: CASSLGRGSDEQYF.

The CDR3 DNA reads as TGCAGTGCTAGAGAACTAGCGGGAGCTTCCTACAATGAGCAGTTCTTC. Protein product: CSARELAGASYNEQFF. The chain uses TRBV20-1 and TRBJ2-1; TRBD2 agrees at 11 bases. Per germline, CDR1 DFQATT and CDR2 SNEGSKA (reference sequence). CDR3 size: 16 residues. The V gene end was trimmed by 0 bases and the J gene end by 1 base; junction bases not matched to a gene: 2.